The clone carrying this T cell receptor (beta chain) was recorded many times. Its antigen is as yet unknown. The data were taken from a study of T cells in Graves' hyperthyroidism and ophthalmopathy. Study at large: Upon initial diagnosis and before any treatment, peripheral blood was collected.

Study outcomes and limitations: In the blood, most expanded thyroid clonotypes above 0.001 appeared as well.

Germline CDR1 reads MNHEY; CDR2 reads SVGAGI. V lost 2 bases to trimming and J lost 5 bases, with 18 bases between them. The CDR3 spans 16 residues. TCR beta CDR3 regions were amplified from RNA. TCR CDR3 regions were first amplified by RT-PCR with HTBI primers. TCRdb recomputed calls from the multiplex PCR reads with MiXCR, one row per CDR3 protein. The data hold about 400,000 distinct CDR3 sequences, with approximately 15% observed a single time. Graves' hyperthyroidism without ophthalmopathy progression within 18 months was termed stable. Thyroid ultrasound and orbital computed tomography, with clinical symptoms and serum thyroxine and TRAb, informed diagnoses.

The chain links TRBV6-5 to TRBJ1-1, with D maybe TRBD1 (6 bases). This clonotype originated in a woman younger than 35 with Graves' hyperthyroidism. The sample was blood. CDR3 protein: CASSYIRGSESTEAFF. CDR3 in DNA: TGTGCCAGCAGTTACATCAGGGGATCAGAGAGTACTGAAGCTTTCTTT.